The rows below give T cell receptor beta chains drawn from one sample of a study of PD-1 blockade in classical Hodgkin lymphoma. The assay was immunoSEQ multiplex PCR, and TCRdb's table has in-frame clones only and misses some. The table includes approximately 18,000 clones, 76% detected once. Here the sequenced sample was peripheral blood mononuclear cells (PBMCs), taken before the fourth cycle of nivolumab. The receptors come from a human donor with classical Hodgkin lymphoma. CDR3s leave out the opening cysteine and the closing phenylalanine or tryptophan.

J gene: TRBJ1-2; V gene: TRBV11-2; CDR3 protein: ASSFRQGWNYGYT
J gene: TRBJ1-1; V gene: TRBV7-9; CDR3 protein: ASSLFRDRGDTEAF
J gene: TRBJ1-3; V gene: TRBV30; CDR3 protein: ARMEEYGNTIY
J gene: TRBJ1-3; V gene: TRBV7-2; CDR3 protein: ASSSPFLVGKDSGNTIY
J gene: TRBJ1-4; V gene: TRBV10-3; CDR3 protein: AISENRGDNEKLF
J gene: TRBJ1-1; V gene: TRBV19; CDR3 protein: ATTGNRVGAF
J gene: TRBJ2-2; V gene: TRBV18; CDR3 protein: ASSPPRGARYTGELF
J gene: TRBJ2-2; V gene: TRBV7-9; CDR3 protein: ASRLPGQGTGELF
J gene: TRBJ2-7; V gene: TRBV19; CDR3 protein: ASSIMANYEQY
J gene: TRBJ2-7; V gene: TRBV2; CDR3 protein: ASSLVGTSGGEQY
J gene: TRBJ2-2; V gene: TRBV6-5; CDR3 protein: ASSSNEFATGELF
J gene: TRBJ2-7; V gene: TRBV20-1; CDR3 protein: SQGQTYEQY
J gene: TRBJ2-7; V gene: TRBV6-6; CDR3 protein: ASSREPYEQY
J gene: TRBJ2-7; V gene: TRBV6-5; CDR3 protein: ASSLYGGEQY
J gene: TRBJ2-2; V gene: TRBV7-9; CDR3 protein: ASFGAGELF
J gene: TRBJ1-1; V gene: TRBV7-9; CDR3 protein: ASSSLGEAF
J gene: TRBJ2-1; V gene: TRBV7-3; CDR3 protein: ASSSGTGPYNEQF
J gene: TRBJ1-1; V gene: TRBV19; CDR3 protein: ASSINRATEAF
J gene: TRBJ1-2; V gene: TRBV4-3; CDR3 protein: ASSQDRAPYGYT
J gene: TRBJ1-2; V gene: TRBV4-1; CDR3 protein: ASSRQGSDYGYT
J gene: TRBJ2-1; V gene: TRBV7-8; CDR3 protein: ASSLPGQLSYNEQF
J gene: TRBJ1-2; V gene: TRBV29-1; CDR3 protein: SVAPTGARGYT
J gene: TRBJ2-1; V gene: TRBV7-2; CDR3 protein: ASSLVGVRGGRDEQF
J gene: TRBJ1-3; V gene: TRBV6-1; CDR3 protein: ASSEAFGGNTIY
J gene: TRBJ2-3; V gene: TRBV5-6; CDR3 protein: ASSLPSGYGTQY
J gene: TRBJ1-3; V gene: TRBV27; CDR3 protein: ASSPLDGISGNTIY
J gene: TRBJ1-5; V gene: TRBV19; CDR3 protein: ASSIRRGTMRVQPQH
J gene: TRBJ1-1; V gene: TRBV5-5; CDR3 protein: ASRNGALLRNTEAF
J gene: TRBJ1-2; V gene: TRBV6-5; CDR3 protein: ASSYGAGLNGYT
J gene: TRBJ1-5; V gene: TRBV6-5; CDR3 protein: ASSRTYGNQPQH
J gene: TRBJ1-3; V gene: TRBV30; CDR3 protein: AVDRGPSGNTIY
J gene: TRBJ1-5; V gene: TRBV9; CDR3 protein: ASSVGTVWQPQH
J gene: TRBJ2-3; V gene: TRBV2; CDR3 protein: ASSDGFRRDTQY
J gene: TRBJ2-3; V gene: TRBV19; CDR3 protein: ASSPGVGDTQY
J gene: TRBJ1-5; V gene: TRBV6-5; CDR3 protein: ASATGGSNQPQH
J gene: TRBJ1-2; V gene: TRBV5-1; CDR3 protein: ASSLDRGPLNYGYT
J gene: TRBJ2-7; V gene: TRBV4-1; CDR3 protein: ASSQSLLREYEQY
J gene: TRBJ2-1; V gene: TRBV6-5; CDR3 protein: ASSFRSSSYNEQF